This T cell receptor (beta chain) emerged from a study of shared clonotypes between healthy human individuals. Looking at the study overall: Each donor's CD8 memory used one plate, CD8 naive two, each CD4 subset three.

The table came from immunoSEQ multiplex PCR; TCRdb's copy has only in-frame clones and leaves some out. The sample records 780,000 or so clones, 55% to 80% being singletons. In its sample, this clone was seen a few times. Its antigen is not identified. This CDR3 region has 14 residues. Germline V lookup: CDR1 SGHRS, CDR2 YFSETQ. The ends were cut back, 7 bases at V and 2 bases at J, with 13 bases in the middle. Overall study findings and caveats: Larger estimated richness was generally recorded for naive subsets relative to memory subsets. The sole specimen, blood, was sampled, and tissue repertoires likely differ.

This sequence joins TRBV5-1 and TRBJ2-1, with D possibly matching TRBD2 (6 bases). The sequence derives from a woman aged 25 to 39 in good health. The source material was memory CD4+ T cells sorted from blood. Sample subset: CD45RA-negative fraction. CDR3 amino acids: CASQRDSTYNEQFF. In DNA, the CDR3 is TGCGCCAGCCAACGGGACTCTACCTACAATGAGCAGTTCTTC.